Each of the 21 T cell receptor beta chains below was sequenced from the same sample in a study of PD-1 blockade in classical Hodgkin lymphoma. Patients all relapsed after autologous stem cell transplantation, and there was variation in brentuximab vedotin exposure. Sequenced by immunoSEQ multiplex PCR; TCRdb stores in-frame clones only, minus some. This sample has tens of thousands of clones; 82% occur once, and the top ten carry about 9.9%. This sample comprised peripheral blood mononuclear cells (PBMCs), obtained before the second cycle of nivolumab. These receptors all stem from a human donor with classical Hodgkin lymphoma.

The chain has TRBV7-8 and TRBJ1-2; a possible D gene is TRBD1 (6 bases). V was trimmed by 4 bases and J by 2 bases, leaving 14 bases between them. Germline CDR1 reads SGHVS; CDR2 reads FQNEAQ. This CDR3 comprises 15 residues. CDR3 coding DNA: TGTGCCAGCAGCTCCCCTCGGGACACCAACTATGGCTACACCTTC. The encoded protein is CASSSPRDTNYGYTF. The full variable domain, completed using reference TRBV7-8 and TRBJ1-2, is GAGVSQSPRYKVAKRGQDVALRCDPISGHVSLFWYQQALGQGPEFLTYFQNEAQLDKSGLPSDRFFAERPEGSVSTLKIQRTQQEDSAVYLCASSSPRDTNYGYTFGSGTRLTVV.

V usage is TRBV9 and J usage is TRBJ2-3; unclear D gene. Trimming left V 6 bases short and J 2 bases short, with 4 bases between. Germline V gives CDR1 SGDLS, CDR2 YYNGEE. The CDR3 has 11 amino acids. As DNA, the CDR3 is TGTGCCAGCACCGACACAGATACGCAGTATTTT. Translating it yields CASTDTDTQYF.

CDR3 sequence (DNA): TGTGCCAGCAGTTTAGGGGCCCAGGGTAAAGAAAAACTGTTTTTT. The encoded protein is CASSLGAQGKEKLFF. The chain couples TRBV28 to TRBJ1-4; a weak D match, TRBD1 (5 bases). The CDR3 is 15 amino acids. Per germline, CDR1 MDHEN and CDR2 SYDVKM. The germline V and J ends were trimmed by 2 bases and 8 bases, with 15 bases remaining between them.

The chain couples TRBV2 to TRBJ2-1; TRBD2 agrees at 13 bases. Germline lookup yields CDR1 SNHLY and CDR2 FYNNEI. The CDR3 runs to 20 residues. Trimming took 0 bases from V and 4 from J; bases not matched to a gene: 12. CDR3 sequence: CASSEALLIGLAGEYNEQFF. In nucleotides, the CDR3 is TGTGCCAGCAGTGAAGCGCTGCTTATAGGACTAGCGGGGGAGTACAATGAGCAGTTCTTC.

The chain recombines TRBV7-2 with TRBJ2-7, with D tentatively TRBD1 or TRBD2 (5 bases each). Germline-derived CDR1 and CDR2 are SGHTA and FQGNSA. V was clipped by 3 bases and J by 0 bases, with 15 bases between them. CDR3 size: 16 residues. This CDR3 is CASSFTGTAPSYEQYF. In DNA form, the CDR3 reads TGTGCCAGCAGCTTCACTGGGACGGCTCCCTCCTACGAGCAGTACTTC.

The chain is built from TRBV28 and TRBJ2-7; 9 nucleotides match TRBD1. V lost 6 bases, J lost 5 bases, and 5 bases stayed unmatched. Germline V gene data show CDR1 as MDHEN and CDR2 as SYDVKM. This CDR3 has 13 amino acids. The CDR3 region is CASSRQGEHEQYF. CDR3 nucleotides: TGTGCCAGCAGCAGACAGGGGGAACACGAGCAGTACTTC.

This clone appeared once. CDR3 amino acids: CASSPNPGTELYEQYF. For the CDR3, the DNA is TGTGCCAGCAGCCCCAACCCCGGGACAGAGCTCTACGAGCAGTACTTC. The chain carries TRBV7-8 and TRBJ2-7; 7 nucleotides align to TRBD1. The CDR3 is 16 amino acids. CDR1 and CDR2 (germline): SGHVS, FQNEAQ. Trimming took 5 bases from V and 3 from J; bases not matched to a gene: 13.

V and J are TRBV7-8 and TRBJ1-3; D call uncertain. Looked up from germline, CDR1 is SGHVS and CDR2 is FQNEAQ. CDR3 size: 16 residues. With 4 bases removed from V and 1 base from J, the gap between germline ends came to 14 bases. The CDR3 DNA reads as TGTGCCAGCAGCTGGCCGGGCCAAACTTCTGGAAACACCATATATTTT. Its translation is CASSWPGQTSGNTIYF.

The sample holds one count of this clone. The J gene is TRBJ1-5, the V gene TRBV27; no clear D. The CDR3 covers 15 residues. CDR1 and CDR2 (germline): MNHEY, SMNVEV (reference sequence). The V end lost 0 bases, the J end lost 1 base, and 7 bases lay between the germline ends. CDR3 nucleotides: TGTGCCAGCAGTTTATCAGGGAGGAGCAATCAGCCCCAGCATTTT. Translating it yields CASSLSGRSNQPQHF.

This clone has more than one count but fewer than ten. The chain recombines TRBV7-2 with TRBJ1-1; D gene unclear. The CDR3 extends over 12 amino acids. The germline CDR1 and CDR2 sequences are SGHTA and FQGNSA. The V end lost 1 base, the J end lost 7 bases, and 7 bases lay between the germline ends. The CDR3 sequence: CASSLEADEAFF. In nucleotides, the CDR3 is TGTGCCAGCAGCTTAGAGGCCGATGAAGCTTTCTTT.

CDR3 residues: CASSLGPTDTQYF. The CDR3 DNA is TGTGCCAGCAGCTTGGGGCCGACAGATACGCAGTATTTT. The V and J genes are TRBV7-8 and TRBJ2-3; D may be TRBD1 (5 bases). Trimming left V 3 bases short and J 3 bases short, with 7 bases between. Germline V lookup: CDR1 SGHVS, CDR2 FQNEAQ. The CDR3 sequence is 13 residues long.

This chain connects TRBV7-2 to TRBJ1-1; D gene ambiguous. This CDR3 is built from 11 residues. Germline-derived CDR1 and CDR2 are SGHTA and FQGNSA. Trimming shortened V by 5 bases and J by 8 bases, and 9 bases separated the two germline ends. Here the CDR3 reads CASSPRFEAFF. The CDR3 nucleotides read TGTGCCAGCAGCCCCCGGTTCGAAGCTTTCTTT.

This rearrangement joins TRBV5-5 to TRBJ1-6, with a possible D match to TRBD1 (6 bases). The germline V gene has CDR1 SGHKS and CDR2 YYEKEE (reference sequence). V lost 2 bases, J lost 0 bases, and 12 bases lay in between. The CDR3 is 17 residues long. CDR3 sequence: CASSLQGGSSYNSPLHF. The CDR3 DNA reads TGTGCCAGCAGCTTACAGGGAGGAAGCTCCTATAATTCACCCCTCCACTTT. The complete variable domain, with remaining parts taken from reference TRBV5-5 and TRBJ1-6, reads DAGVTQSPTHLIKTRGQQVTLRCSPISGHKSVSWYQQVLGQGPQFIFQYYEKEERGRGNFPDRFSARQFPNYSSELNVNALLLGDSALYLCASSLQGGSSYNSPLHFGNGTRLTVT.

The chain carries TRBV11-2 and TRBJ2-1; 8 positions agree with TRBD2. With 1 base clipped from V and 6 bases from J, the junction kept 8 bases outside the gene matches. From germline, CDR1 is SGHAT and CDR2 FQNNGV. The CDR3 totals 16 residues. CDR3 amino acids: CASSLAYGTRFNEQFF. The CDR3 DNA reads TGTGCCAGCAGCTTAGCCTACGGGACTAGGTTCAATGAGCAGTTCTTC. The complete variable domain, with remaining parts taken from reference TRBV11-2 and TRBJ2-1, reads EAGVAQSPRYKIIEKRQSVAFWCNPISGHATLYWYQQILGQGPKLLIQFQNNGVVDDSQLPKDRFSAERLKGVDSTLKIQPAKLEDSAVYLCASSLAYGTRFNEQFFGPGTRLTVL.

The gene calls are TRBV7-8 and TRBJ1-3; D unclear. This CDR3 has 13 residues. From germline, CDR1 is SGHVS and CDR2 FQNEAQ. V was shortened by 8 bases and J by 0 bases, with 8 bases between the two germline ends. CDR3 residues: CASQPPSGNTIYF. The CDR3 region has the DNA TGTGCCAGCCAACCCCCCTCTGGAAACACCATATATTTT. Filled out from reference TRBV7-8 and TRBJ1-3, the complete variable domain reads GAGVSQSPRYKVAKRGQDVALRCDPISGHVSLFWYQQALGQGPEFLTYFQNEAQLDKSGLPSDRFFAERPEGSVSTLKIQRTQQEDSAVYLCASQPPSGNTIYFGEGSWLTVV.

This chain joins TRBV4-1 and TRBJ2-6, with D possibly matching TRBD2 (5 bases). Between the trimmed V and J ends, which lost 9 bases and 0 bases, there was a span of 21 bases. Germline V gene sequence: CDR1 MGHRA, CDR2 YSYEKL. The CDR3 runs to 18 residues. CDR3 sequence (DNA): TGCGCCAGACCCCTCCCGGGAAACTCTTACTCTGGGGCCAACGTCCTGACTTTC. It specifies CARPLPGNSYSGANVLTF.

The chain carries TRBV13 and TRBJ1-1, with TRBD1 matching 10 bases. This CDR3 has 17 amino acids. V lost 0 bases and J lost 6; bases outside the gene matches: 10. Germline CDR1 and CDR2: PRHDT and FYEKMQ (reference sequence). Here the CDR3 reads CASSLGRQGAWGAEAFF. The CDR3 nucleotides read TGTGCCAGCAGCTTAGGCCGACAGGGGGCCTGGGGGGCTGAAGCTTTCTTT.

The chain links TRBV7-6 to TRBJ2-5, with D perhaps TRBD2 (5 bases). Germline V lookup: CDR1 SGHVS, CDR2 FNYEAQ. This CDR3 region has 14 residues. V lost 5 bases and J 5 bases, leaving 15 bases between the germline ends. CDR3 sequence: CASSARYRGETQYF. The CDR3 DNA is TGTGCCAGCAGCGCTAGATACCGCGGGGAGACCCAGTACTTC.

V usage is TRBV19 and J usage is TRBJ1-2, with D perhaps matching TRBD1 (6 bases). The V gene lost 3 bases and the J gene lost 8 bases, with 16 bases spanning the gap. Germline V gene data show CDR1 as LNHDA and CDR2 as SQIVND (reference sequence). The CDR3 is made up of 14 amino acids. The CDR3 region is CASSMRTATGGYTF. CDR3 in DNA: TGTGCCAGTAGTATGAGGACAGCTACAGGAGGCTACACCTTC.

The CDR3 reads CASSLFTRGGETQYF. CDR3 DNA sequence: TGTGCCAGCAGCTTATTCACCCGCGGGGGGGAGACCCAGTACTTC. V gene TRBV7-6 combines with J gene TRBJ2-5; 8 bases fit TRBD2. The CDR3 is made up of 15 amino acids. J was trimmed by 5 bases and V by 2 bases; bases with no gene match: 7. Germline V gives CDR1 SGHVS, CDR2 FNYEAQ.

The V and J genes are TRBV19 and TRBJ1-1, with D uncertain. The ends were cut back, 8 bases at V and 12 bases at J, with 10 bases in the middle. The CDR3 totals 9 residues. Germline CDR1 and CDR2: LNHDA and SQIVND (reference sequence). As DNA, the CDR3 is TGTGCCAGTGGCCCTGTCCCTTTCTTT. Translation: CASGPVPFF.